This is a list of T cell receptor beta chains from one sample in a study of identical twins. TCRdb reprocessed the 5' RACE reads with MiXCR, giving one entry per CDR3 protein. The sample records 1.5 million or so distinct CDR3 sequences, 32% being singletons. The sequencing input was cord blood. The receptors shown here come from a newborn girl in good health. Both conserved end residues are part of each CDR3. Each record gives: J gene, D gene, V gene, clone size, CDR3 DNA, CDR3 protein. The D gene is left open where the match is weak. Rows give clone size only sometimes, using once, few, many, or a class for an expanded clone.

TRBJ2-1 . TRBV12-3/TRBV12-4 few TGTGCCAGCAGTTTGCCCGAAACGCTCCCGTTCTTC CASSLPETLPFF
TRBJ2-7 . TRBV3-1 . TGTGCCAGCAGCCACCTTGGGACTCCCTCCTACGAGCAGTACTTC CASSHLGTPSYEQYF
TRBJ2-3 TRBD2 TRBV12-3/TRBV12-4 . TGTGCCAGCAGTTTCGGTAGCGGGGTCTCAGATGCGCAGTATTTT CASSFGSGVSDAQYF
TRBJ2-7 . TRBV7-2 . TGTGCCAGCAGCTTACAACAGGGTAACGAGCAGTACTTC CASSLQQGNEQYF
TRBJ2-1 TRBD2 TRBV7-9 . TGTGCCAGCAGCTTAGGCGGGGGGAGTTTGATTTACAATGAGCAGTTCTTC CASSLGGGSLIYNEQFF
TRBJ2-3 . TRBV11-2 . TGTGCCAGCAACCTTCGCAGGGGCACAGATACGCAGTATTTT CASNLRRGTDTQYF
TRBJ1-1 . TRBV6-1 few TGTGCCAGCAGTGAACAGGTGAACACTGAAGCTTTCTTT CASSEQVNTEAFF
TRBJ1-1 . TRBV29-1 . TGCAGCGTTGAAGTAGGTGAGAGGGCTGAAGCTTTCTTT CSVEVGERAEAFF
TRBJ1-2 . TRBV20-1 . TGCAGTGCTAGAGATAGAGCGGGGTCCCATGGCTACACCTTC CSARDRAGSHGYTF
TRBJ1-2 . TRBV7-9 few TGTGCCAGCAGCCAGACAGATTCCTATGGCTACACCTTC CASSQTDSYGYTF
TRBJ1-2 . TRBV9 . TGTGCCAGCAGCGCCCTCTCCTCCCTTTCGGCGATAGACTATGGCTACACCTTC CASSALSSLSAIDYGYTF
TRBJ1-2 . TRBV25-1 few TGTGCCAGCGACGGGGGCAGGGGCTACACCTTC CASDGGRGYTF
TRBJ2-7 . TRBV2 once TGTGCCAGCAAGGGTGATGGCCCCGAGCAGTACTTC CASKGDGPEQYF
TRBJ1-2 TRBD1 TRBV29-1 few TGCAGCGTCGTTGGGACAGGGAGCTACACCTTC CSVVGTGSYTF
TRBJ1-2 . TRBV29-1 . TGCAGCGTGAAACAGGGACCGGCTGGCTACACCTTC CSVKQGPAGYTF
TRBJ1-5 . TRBV10-3 . TGTGCCATCAGTGAAGGCGGAGCTAGCAATCAGCCCCAGCATTTT CAISEGGASNQPQHF
TRBJ2-7 . TRBV5-1 . TGCGCCAGCAGCAGACTCCTGGTTCCCCAAACAGGGCCCTTATCCTACGAGCAGTACTTC CASSRLLVPQTGPLSYEQYF
TRBJ2-7 . TRBV5-4 . TGTGCCAGCAGCTTGGGCAGGGAGAACGAGCAGTACTTC CASSLGRENEQYF
TRBJ2-3 TRBD2 TRBV13 . TGTGCCAGCAGCTTTGCGTCTAGCGGGAGCACAGATACGCAGTATTTT CASSFASSGSTDTQYF
TRBJ1-2 . TRBV21-1 . TGTGCCAGCAGGGATGCCGACAGGGGTTGGAACTATGGCTACACCTTC CASRDADRGWNYGYTF